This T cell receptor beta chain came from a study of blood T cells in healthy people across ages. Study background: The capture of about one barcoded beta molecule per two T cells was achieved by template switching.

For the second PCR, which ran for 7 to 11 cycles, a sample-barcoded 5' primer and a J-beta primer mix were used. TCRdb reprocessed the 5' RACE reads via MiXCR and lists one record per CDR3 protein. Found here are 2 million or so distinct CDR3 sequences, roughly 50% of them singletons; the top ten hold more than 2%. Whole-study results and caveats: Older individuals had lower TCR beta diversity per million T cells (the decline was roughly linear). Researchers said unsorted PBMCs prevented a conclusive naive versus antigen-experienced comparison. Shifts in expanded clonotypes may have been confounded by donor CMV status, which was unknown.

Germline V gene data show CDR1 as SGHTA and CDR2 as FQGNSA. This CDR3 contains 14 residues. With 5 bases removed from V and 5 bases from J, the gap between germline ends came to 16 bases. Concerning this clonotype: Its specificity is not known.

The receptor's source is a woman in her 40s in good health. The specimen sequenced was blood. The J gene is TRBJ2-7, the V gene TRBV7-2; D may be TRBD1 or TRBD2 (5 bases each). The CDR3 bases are TGTGCCAGCAGCCAGCCTTTTCGGGACGACGAGCAGTACTTC. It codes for CASSQPFRDDEQYF.